Detailed here is one T cell receptor (beta chain). Its specificity is unknown. Treatment of the sample: approximately nine-day PBMC culture with coronavirus spike peptide pools or control peptides (ViraFEST assay). PBMC cultures, at over 1.5 million cells per well, received 8.5 to 10 IU/ml IL-2 and around 11 ug/ml peptide pools. The CDR3 spans 15 residues. Germline V CDR1 and CDR2: GTSNPN, SVGIG (reference sequence). Trimming left V 8 bases short and J 0 bases short, with 18 bases between. With the Oncomine TCR Beta short-read assay, DNA from cultured CD4+ T cells was sequenced. The template was genomic DNA from cultured CD4+ T cells. TCRdb recomputed calls from the PCR reads with MiXCR, one row per CDR3 protein. The sample consists of roughly 16,000 distinct CDR3 sequences, 60% to 80% of them appearing once. The data were taken from a study of vaccination and CD4 T cells after COVID-19. Study details: The convalescents, six males and four females, included two who were Hispanic. Study-wide findings and caveats: Median SARS-CoV-2-reactive clonotype numbers rose nonsignificantly, roughly 20 to 38.

Material: CD4+ T cells from blood, cultured in vitro. V gene TRBV30 combines with J gene TRBJ2-3, with D perhaps TRBD1 (6 bases). This clonotype was obtained from a human donor who had recovered from COVID-19. CDR3 bases: TGTGCCAAAATTCCCGGGACACCGAGCACAGATACGCAGTATTTT. This codes for CAKIPGTPSTDTQYF.